Below, 19 T cell receptor beta chains from the same sample are listed, as sequenced in a study of blood T cell repertoires in COVID-19 (dated by TCRdb to 2020 to 2022). Library preparation used the immunoSEQ multiplex PCR assay. TCRdb retrieved this table from immuneACCESS and kept in-frame rearrangements only. Not all clones are present; in checked studies, unresolved V genes account for under half, and no reason is known for the remainder. The sample has around 300,000 clones on record, roughly 89% of them singletons. The top ten clones comprise roughly 2.2% of the sample. The sequencing sample was made of peripheral blood. These receptors all come from a man in his fifties or sixties with acute or convalescent COVID-19.

J is TRBJ2-7 and V is TRBV3-1 (or the pseudogene TRBV3-2), with a tentative D call TRBD2 (5 bases). Per germline, CDR1 LGHDT and CDR2 YNNKEL (reference sequence). Trimming cost V 0 bases and J 1 base, with 13 bases left between them. The CDR3 has 16 residues. The CDR3 DNA sequence: TGTGCCAGCAGCCAAGACCGGGCTAGCATGTCCTACGAGCAGTACTTC. Translation gives CASSQDRASMSYEQYF.

This clone showed up just a few times. The V gene is TRBV30, the J gene TRBJ1-4, with D maybe TRBD1 (6 bases). CDR1 and CDR2 from the germline V gene are GTSNPN and SVGIG (reference sequence). This CDR3 contains 15 residues. V was trimmed by 5 bases and J by 3 bases, leaving 16 bases between them. In DNA form, the CDR3 reads TGTGCCTGGGCTGAGGGGGGGGCGGCTAATGAAAAACTGTTTTTT. Translation gives CAWAEGGAANEKLFF.

In DNA form, the CDR3 reads TGTGCCATCCAGCGGGGCGGGGGCACAGATACGCAGTATTTT. Amino acid sequence: CAIQRGGGTDTQYF. This chain connects TRBV10-3 to TRBJ2-3, with 7 bases identical to TRBD2. This CDR3 has 14 amino acids. Per germline, CDR1 ENHRY and CDR2 SYGVKD. Losses at the gene ends were 8 bases for V and 1 base for J; bases not matched to a gene: 6.

V usage is TRBV7-3 and J usage is TRBJ2-3, with D maybe TRBD2 (5 bases). The germline V and J ends were trimmed by 1 base and 2 bases, with 13 bases remaining between them. Germline CDR1 and CDR2: SGHTA and FQGTGA. This CDR3 region has 16 residues. CDR3 nucleotide sequence: TGTGCCAGCAGCTTAAATCCGGGAACCGCCACAGATACGCAGTATTTT. Translated, it gives CASSLNPGTATDTQYF.

The V call is TRBV10-3, the J call TRBJ1-5; 7 nucleotides line up with TRBD1. Unmatched junction bases numbered 8, after V lost 5 bases and J lost 7 bases. The CDR3 runs 14 residues. Germline V lookup: CDR1 ENHRY, CDR2 SYGVKD. The CDR3 coding sequence is TGTGCCATCAGTACAAACAGGGGATCGCAGCCCCAGCATTTT. Translating it yields CAISTNRGSQPQHF.

This chain connects TRBV5-6 to TRBJ1-2; 8 nucleotides match TRBD1. Germline CDR1 and CDR2: SGHDT and YYEEEE. The CDR3 loop spans 15 amino acids. V trimming: 4 bases; J trimming: 3 bases; junction bases outside the gene matches: 8. CDR3 DNA: TGTGCCAGCAGCCGGACAGGGTCTGAGGACTATGGCTACACCTTC. Encoded protein: CASSRTGSEDYGYTF.

The V call is TRBV7-9, the J call TRBJ2-3; 9 bases fit TRBD1. The CDR3 has 13 amino acids. J was trimmed by 4 bases and V by 6 bases; bases with no gene match: 2. Germline-derived CDR1 and CDR2 are SEHNR and FQNEAQ (reference sequence). The CDR3 here is CASRQGAADTQYF. In DNA form, the CDR3 reads TGTGCCAGCAGACAGGGGGCCGCAGATACGCAGTATTTT.

The rearrangement uses TRBV6-4 and TRBJ2-2; TRBD1 matches at 7 bases. Losses at the gene ends were 10 bases for V and 0 bases for J; bases not matched to a gene: 5. The CDR3 contains 14 residues. Germline values: CDR1 MRHNA, CDR2 SNTAGT. The CDR3 DNA follows: TGTGCCACCAAGGGACAGACGAACACCGGGGAGCTGTTTTTT. It yields the protein CATKGQTNTGELFF.

The gene calls are TRBV5-1 and TRBJ2-2; D is undetermined. Per the germline V gene, CDR1 is SGHRS and CDR2 is YFSETQ. The CDR3 covers 15 residues. Trimming stripped 7 bases from V and 3 bases from J, with 16 bases between. For the CDR3, the DNA is TGCGCCAGCGAGCAGGATAACTTAGACACCGGGGAGCTGTTTTTT. It encodes CASEQDNLDTGELFF.

The chain's CDR3 is CASSKPRQGNYTYEQYF. The CDR3 region has the DNA TGTGCCAGCAGCAAACCGCGACAGGGAAATTACACCTACGAGCAGTACTTC. This chain connects TRBV6-2 or TRBV6-3 to TRBJ2-7; 7 bases line up with TRBD1. Looked up from germline, CDR1 is MNHEY and CDR2 is SVGEGT. Trimming took 6 bases from V and 2 from J; bases not matched to a gene: 16. This CDR3 region has 17 residues.

The chain links TRBV4-1 to TRBJ1-1; TRBD1 might be the D (5 bases). The CDR3 contains 13 residues. Germline-derived CDR1 and CDR2 are MGHRA and YSYEKL. V was cut by 4 bases and J by 6 bases, with 12 bases left in between. Here the CDR3 reads CASSRGGSAEAFF. The CDR3 DNA is TGCGCCAGCAGCCGCGGGGGTTCGGCTGAAGCTTTCTTT.

J is TRBJ1-2 and V is TRBV5-4, with 8 nucleotides matching TRBD1. With V trimmed by 3 bases and J by 8 bases, 9 bases remained unmatched. The CDR3 contains 14 residues. Germline loops: CDR1 SGHNT, CDR2 YYREEE (reference sequence). CDR3: CASSSGQGALGYTF. The CDR3 DNA reads as TGTGCCAGCAGCTCCGGACAGGGCGCTTTGGGCTACACCTTC. The full variable domain, in which reference TRBV5-4 and TRBJ1-2 provide the parts outside the CDR3, is ETGVTQSPTHLIKTRGQQVTLRCSSQSGHNTVSWYQQALGQGPQFIFQYYREEENGRGNFPPRFSGLQFPNYSSELNVNALELDDSALYLCASSSGQGALGYTFGSGTRLTVV.

A single count supports this clone. This chain uses TRBV5-1 with TRBJ1-3; 7 nucleotides line up with TRBD1. V shed 3 bases, J shed 3 bases, and the junction held 9 bases outside the gene matches. This CDR3 comprises 16 residues. CDR1 SGHRS and CDR2 YFSETQ come from the germline V gene. The CDR3 bases are TGCGCCAGCAGCTCCGACAGGGTCGGATATGGAAACACCATATATTTT. Its protein is CASSSDRVGYGNTIYF.

V and J are TRBV30 and TRBJ2-7, with D perhaps matching TRBD1 (5 bases). V was trimmed by 6 bases and J by 2 bases, leaving 17 bases between them. The germline CDR1 and CDR2 sequences are GTSNPN and SVGIG (reference sequence). This CDR3 has 14 amino acids. Written as DNA, the CDR3 is TGTGCCTGTCCAAGGGGCAGGCCCCCCTACGAGCAGTACTTC. Residues: CACPRGRPPYEQYF.

The chain is built from TRBV3-1 (or the pseudogene TRBV3-2) and TRBJ1-6, with D uncertain. Trimming pared 1 base from V and 7 bases from J, leaving 11 bases between. CDR1 and CDR2 (germline): LGHDT, YNNKEL (reference sequence). This CDR3 has 15 residues. The DNA of the CDR3 is TGTGCCAGCAGCCAAGGAGGTCAGAGCAATTCACCCCTCCACTTT. It is translated as CASSQGGQSNSPLHF.

The genes are TRBV18 and TRBJ2-1; the D gene is possibly TRBD1 (5 bases). From germline, CDR1 is KGHSH and CDR2 LQKENI. Deletions cut 2 bases from V and 8 bases from J, with 10 bases between. There are 13 residues in the CDR3. The CDR3 is CASSPIGADEQFF. The CDR3 bases are TGTGCCAGCTCACCAATTGGGGCAGATGAGCAGTTCTTC.

The CDR3: CASSKTSVSDTQYF. DNA of the CDR3: TGTGCCAGCAGTAAGACTAGTGTTTCGGATACGCAGTATTTT. V is TRBV6-5 and J is TRBJ2-3; a weak D match, TRBD2 (6 bases). This CDR3 contains 14 residues. Trimming stripped 5 bases from V and 6 bases from J, with 15 bases between. The germline V gene encodes CDR1 MNHEY and CDR2 SVGAGI.

This clone showed up just a few times. This chain joins TRBV19 and TRBJ1-2, with D maybe TRBD1 (5 bases). Looked up from germline, CDR1 is LNHDA and CDR2 is SQIVND (reference sequence). V was shortened by 3 bases and J by 8 bases, with 13 bases between the two germline ends. The CDR3 extends over 13 amino acids. The CDR3, as DNA: TGTGCCAGTAGTATGAGACCGACAGAGGGCTACACCTTC. Encoded protein: CASSMRPTEGYTF.

The V call is TRBV19, the J call TRBJ1-6; 8 bases are a match to TRBD1. The CDR3 has 15 residues. The junction had 10 bases not matched to a gene; V was cut back by 10 bases and J by 5 bases. Germline CDR1 and CDR2: LNHDA and SQIVND (reference sequence). This CDR3 reads CATGITGGDNSPLHF. For the CDR3, the DNA is TGTGCCACCGGTATTACAGGGGGAGATAATTCACCCCTCCACTTT.